A selection of T cell receptor beta chains follows, all from one sample in a study of T cell responses to AZD1222 COVID-19 vaccine. Sequencing used immunoSEQ multiplex PCR; TCRdb keeps in-frame clones, though not all of them. The data show about 50,000 clones, around nine tenths seen once. The specimen was peripheral blood, collected on day 0 of AZD1222 vaccination. Receptor source: an adult in good health. Each CDR3 is given with its conserved first and last residue. The D gene is left open where the match is weak. Clone size is given for some rows only: seen once, a few or many times, or a class if the clone is expanded.

>TRBV11-2|TRBD2|NA|TRBJ2-7
CASSLETSSSGIYEQYF
TGTGCCAGCAGCTTAGAGACGAGCTCTAGCGGGATCTACGAGCAGTACTTC
>TRBV6-5|TRBD2|NA|TRBJ2-1
CASSNNGLRGGEQFF
TGTGCCAGCAGCAACAATGGTCTACGGGGGGGTGAGCAGTTCTTC
>TRBV6-5|TRBD2|few|TRBJ2-2
CATRLAGETGELFF
TGTGCCACCCGACTAGCGGGAGAAACCGGGGAGCTGTTTTTT
>TRBV30|NA|NA|TRBJ1-4
CAWNRLQGWGGNEKLFF
TGTGCCTGGAATCGTCTGCAGGGTTGGGGGGGGAATGAAAAACTGTTTTTT
>TRBV29-1|NA|once|TRBJ2-7
CSVELQGAPYEQYF
TGCAGCGTTGAATTACAGGGAGCCCCCTACGAGCAGTACTTC
>TRBV7-6|NA|NA|TRBJ1-1
CASSLAGGETEAFF
TGTGCCAGCAGCTTAGCGGGGGGGGAGACTGAAGCTTTCTTT
>TRBV10-3|NA|NA|TRBJ2-7
CAISEGQNTYEQYF
TGTGCCATCAGTGAAGGACAGAACACCTACGAGCAGTACTTC
>TRBV5-1|TRBD1|few|TRBJ2-5
CASRGTGQETQYF
TGCGCCAGCAGGGGGACAGGCCAAGAGACCCAGTACTTC
>TRBV30|NA|NA|TRBJ1-2
CAWAPRLLLNYGYTF
TGTGCCTGGGCGCCAAGACTGCTACTTAACTATGGCTACACCTTC
>TRBV7-3|TRBD2|once|TRBJ2-1
CASSLTPGSGSNEQFF
TGTGCCAGCAGCTTAACGCCGGGTAGCGGGAGTAATGAGCAGTTCTTC
>TRBV28|NA|once|TRBJ1-5
CASSPRTVSNQPQHF
TGTGCCAGCAGTCCTAGGACAGTATCTAATCAGCCCCAGCATTTT
>TRBV6-6|NA|NA|TRBJ2-1
CASSYSKASDHEQFF
TGTGCCAGCAGTTACTCGAAGGCTAGCGACCATGAGCAGTTCTTC
>TRBV3-1/TRBV3-2|TRBD2|NA|TRBJ2-1
CASSWREMYNEQFF
TGTGCCAGCAGCTGGCGGGAGATGTACAATGAGCAGTTCTTC
>TRBV24-1|NA|NA|TRBJ2-1
CATSDAGTSGYNEQFF
TGTGCCACCAGTGATGCCGGGACATCCGGCTACAATGAGCAGTTCTTC
>TRBV27|NA|few|TRBJ2-2
CASSLTGYTGELFF
TGTGCCAGCAGCTTAACAGGTTACACCGGGGAGCTGTTTTTT
>TRBV21-1|NA|NA|TRBJ2-7
CASSKRPTLQTGPEQYF
TGTGCCAGCAGCAAAAGACCCACTCTCCAAACAGGGCCCGAGCAGTACTTC
>TRBV20-1|TRBD2|NA|TRBJ2-1
CSASASGPDLYNEQFF
TGCAGTGCTAGTGCTAGCGGGCCTGACCTCTACAATGAGCAGTTCTTC
>TRBV7-2|TRBD2|once|TRBJ2-2
CASSSVAGGPSGELFF
TGTGCCAGCAGCTCGGTAGCGGGAGGGCCGAGCGGGGAGCTGTTTTTT
>TRBV6-5|NA|NA|TRBJ2-1
CASSPRGSSYNEQFF
TGTGCCAGCAGTCCCCGAGGGTCCTCCTACAATGAGCAGTTCTTC
>TRBV7-2|NA|NA|TRBJ1-1
CASSFRGINTEAFF
TGTGCCAGCAGCTTTAGGGGAATCAACACTGAAGCTTTCTTT
>TRBV4-3|NA|NA|TRBJ2-3
CASSQDRAGADTQYF
TGCGCCAGCAGCCAAGATCGGGCCGGAGCTGATACGCAGTATTTT
>TRBV9|NA|NA|TRBJ1-2
CASSVQPNQGYTF
TGTGCCAGCAGCGTACAACCGAATCAAGGCTACACCTTC
>TRBV27|NA|NA|TRBJ2-4
CASRTSLTKNIQYF
TGTGCCAGCCGTACTAGCCTTACCAAAAACATTCAGTACTTC
>TRBV7-8|TRBD1|NA|TRBJ1-1
CASSQQGTTEAFF
TGTGCCAGCAGCCAACAGGGGACCACTGAAGCTTTCTTT
>TRBV11-2|TRBD2|NA|TRBJ2-1
CASSSRTSNNEQFF
TGTGCCAGCAGCTCACGGACTAGTAACAATGAGCAGTTCTTC
>TRBV7-2|NA|NA|TRBJ1-5
CASSLKNQPQHF
TGTGCCAGCAGCTTAAAGAATCAGCCCCAGCATTTT
>TRBV29-1|TRBD2|few|TRBJ2-1
CSARLAGGNEQFF
TGCAGCGCAAGACTAGCGGGAGGGAATGAGCAGTTCTTC
>TRBV6-2/TRBV6-3|TRBD2|NA|TRBJ2-2
CASSYLAGGPPGELFF
TGTGCCAGCAGTTACTTGGCGGGAGGGCCCCCCGGGGAGCTGTTTTTT
>TRBV19|TRBD2|once|TRBJ2-5
CASRGRLAGGIETQYF
TGTGCCAGTAGGGGTAGGCTAGCGGGAGGGATAGAGACCCAGTACTTC
>TRBV13|TRBD1|NA|TRBJ2-7
CASSLDRGLYEQYF
TGTGCCAGCAGCCTTGACAGGGGTCTCTACGAGCAGTACTTC
>TRBV27|NA|NA|TRBJ1-6
CASSQGSSPLHF
TGTGCCAGCAGTCAAGGGAGCTCACCCCTCCACTTT
>TRBV6-5|NA|few|TRBJ2-5
CASSRSGRIRETQYF
TGTGCCAGCAGTCGCAGCGGAAGGATCAGGGAGACCCAGTACTTC
>TRBV7-2|NA|once|TRBJ1-3
CASSLGEGGNTIYF
TGTGCCAGCAGCTTGGGAGAAGGAGGAAACACCATATATTTT
>TRBV6-2/TRBV6-3|TRBD1|NA|TRBJ2-5
CASSWGTTGHLKETQYF
TGTGCCAGCAGCTGGGGAACGACAGGGCATCTTAAAGAGACCCAGTACTTC
>TRBV27|NA|NA|TRBJ2-1
CASSLSGAGPTYNEQFF
TGTGCCAGCAGTTTAAGTGGGGCGGGACCCACCTACAATGAGCAGTTCTTC
>TRBV27|TRBD2|once|TRBJ2-7
CASSSLGREGGYEQYF
TGTGCCAGCAGTTCCTTAGGGCGGGAGGGTGGATACGAGCAGTACTTC
>TRBV6-2/TRBV6-3|NA|NA|TRBJ1-1
CASSYSRINTEAFF
TGTGCCAGCAGTTACTCGAGAATCAACACTGAAGCTTTCTTT
>TRBV29-1|TRBD1|NA|TRBJ1-2
CSVEMTGGAYGYTF
TGCAGCGTTGAAATGACAGGGGGAGCCTATGGCTACACCTTC
>TRBV27|NA|NA|TRBJ1-5
CASSLGNQPGGQPQHF
TGTGCCAGCAGTTTGGGGAACCAACCCGGTGGACAGCCCCAGCATTTT
>TRBV6-5|NA|NA|TRBJ1-2
CASSYKVAYGYTF
TGTGCCAGCAGTTATAAGGTTGCCTATGGCTACACCTTC
>TRBV2|TRBD2|NA|TRBJ2-5
CASRPGLAGEVTQYF
TGTGCCAGCAGACCGGGACTAGCGGGAGAGGTGACCCAGTACTTC
>TRBV18|TRBD2|NA|TRBJ2-1
CASSSGAGGVNEQFF
TGTGCCAGCTCGTCAGGCGCGGGAGGGGTCAATGAGCAGTTCTTC
>TRBV6-2/TRBV6-3|NA|NA|TRBJ2-7
CASSYGLLYEQYF
TGTGCCAGCAGTTATGGTCTACTCTACGAGCAGTACTTC
>TRBV5-1|NA|NA|TRBJ1-3
CASSLDGGSGNTIYF
TGCGCCAGCAGCTTGGATGGAGGGTCTGGAAACACCATATATTTT
>TRBV11-2|TRBD1|few|TRBJ2-7
CASSLEQGATYEQYF
TGTGCCAGCAGCTTAGAGCAGGGGGCTACCTACGAGCAGTACTTC
>TRBV3-1/TRBV3-2|TRBD1|NA|TRBJ1-2
CASSQMVRTGSSGYTF
TGTGCCAGCAGCCAAATGGTGAGGACAGGTTCGAGTGGCTACACCTTC
>TRBV6-5|TRBD2|NA|TRBJ2-7
CASSRLAEPYEQYF
TGTGCCAGCAGTCGACTAGCGGAGCCATACGAGCAGTACTTC
>TRBV12-5|NA|NA|TRBJ2-1
CASAGPSYNEQFF
TGTGCTAGTGCGGGACCCTCCTACAATGAGCAGTTCTTC
>TRBV28|NA|NA|TRBJ2-5
CASSSGGGGRETQYF
TGTGCCAGCAGTTCCGGTGGCGGCGGCCGGGAGACCCAGTACTTC
>TRBV19|NA|NA|TRBJ2-7
CASSSIEGLLHEQYF
TGTGCCAGTAGTTCAATCGAAGGACTCCTCCACGAGCAGTACTTC
>TRBV5-1|TRBD1|NA|TRBJ2-7
CASSLGQGIYEQYF
TGCGCCAGCAGCTTGGGACAGGGAATCTACGAGCAGTACTTC
>TRBV5-6|NA|NA|TRBJ2-7
CASSFYRSYEQYF
TGTGCCAGCAGCTTTTACAGGTCTTACGAGCAGTACTTC
>TRBV4-1|NA|once|TRBJ2-7
CASSQFRVPSYEQYF
TGCGCCAGCAGCCAGTTCCGCGTCCCAAGCTACGAGCAGTACTTC
>TRBV14|NA|NA|TRBJ1-6
CASSQDLRGHSPLHF
TGTGCCAGCAGCCAAGATCTACGGGGCCATTCACCCCTCCACTTT
>TRBV6-5|NA|NA|TRBJ1-6
CASSYGTGRWDSPLHF
TGTGCCAGCAGTTACGGGACCGGACGATGGGATTCACCCCTCCACTTT
>TRBV21-1|NA|NA|TRBJ1-3
CASSKTMRADPHF
TGTGCCAGCAGCAAAACTATGAGGGCCGACCCACATTTT
>TRBV24-1|NA|NA|TRBJ1-1
CATSDRRTNTEAFF
TGTGCCACCAGTGATCGGAGAACGAACACTGAAGCTTTCTTT
>TRBV6-5|TRBD2|NA|TRBJ2-7
CASRRAGVEEQYF
TGTGCCAGCAGGAGAGCGGGAGTAGAAGAGCAGTACTTC
>TRBV25-1|NA|NA|TRBJ1-3
CASQQTGSGNTIYF
TGTGCCAGTCAACAGACGGGCTCTGGAAACACCATATATTTT
>TRBV12-3/TRBV12-4|NA|NA|TRBJ1-4
CASSVPSHEKLFF
TGTGCCAGCAGTGTGCCCAGCCATGAAAAACTGTTTTTT